This TCR beta chain was recovered during a study of PD-L1 blockade in urothelial cancer. Study information: At 3 weeks after treatment start (second dose) and again at 6 weeks, blood was analyzed. Counts from blood samples showed a median of around 150,000 T cells.

There are 13 residues in the CDR3. Germline loops: CDR1 SGHTA, CDR2 FQGNSA. Trimming left V 5 bases short and J 7 bases short, with 13 bases between. About this clone: Its antigen remains unidentified.

Sample contribution per patient ranged from 1 to 8, covering pretreatment and on-treatment. Study results and caveats: Below-median blood TCR clonality before treatment forecast better survival.

Assay: immunoSEQ multiplex PCR; the TCRdb copy retains only in-frame clones and omits some. The table has around 40,000 clones, around nine tenths seen once. The sequencing used PBMCs, collected around atezolizumab (anti-PD-L1) treatment. The clonotype originates from a man aged 60 to 75 with urothelial cancer. The chain couples TRBV7-2 to TRBJ2-3; unclear D gene. The DNA of the CDR3 is TGTGCCAGCAGCCCCGGAGTTAGGAATACGCAGTATTTT. Its protein product is CASSPGVRNTQYF.